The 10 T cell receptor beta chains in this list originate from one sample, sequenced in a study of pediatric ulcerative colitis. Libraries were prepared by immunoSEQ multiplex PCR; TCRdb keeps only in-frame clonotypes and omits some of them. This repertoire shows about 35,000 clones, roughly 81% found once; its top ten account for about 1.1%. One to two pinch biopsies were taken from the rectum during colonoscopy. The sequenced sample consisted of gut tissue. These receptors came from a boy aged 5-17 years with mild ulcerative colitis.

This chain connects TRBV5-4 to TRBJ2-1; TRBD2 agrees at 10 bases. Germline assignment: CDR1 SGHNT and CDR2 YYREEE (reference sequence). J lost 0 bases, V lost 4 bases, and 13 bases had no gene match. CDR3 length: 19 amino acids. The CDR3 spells CASSGESSGGFSSYNEQFF. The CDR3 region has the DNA TGTGCCAGCAGCGGGGAGTCTAGCGGGGGTTTCAGCTCCTACAATGAGCAGTTCTTC.

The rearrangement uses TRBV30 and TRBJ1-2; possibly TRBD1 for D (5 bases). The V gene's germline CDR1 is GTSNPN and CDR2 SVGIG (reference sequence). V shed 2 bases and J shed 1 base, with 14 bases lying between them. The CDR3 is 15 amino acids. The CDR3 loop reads CAWSSLRGFNYGYTF. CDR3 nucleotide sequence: TGTGCCTGGAGTTCCCTAAGGGGTTTTAACTATGGCTACACCTTC.

The CDR3 sequence: CASSQIPSGGSSYNSPLHF. The CDR3 bases are TGTGCCAGCAGCCAGATACCCTCGGGGGGCAGCTCCTATAATTCACCCCTCCACTTT. The chain couples TRBV4-2 to TRBJ1-6; D is perhaps TRBD1 (6 bases). Germline CDR1 reads LGHNA; CDR2 reads YNFKEQ. Deletions cut 3 bases from V and 0 bases from J, with 18 bases between. This CDR3 has 19 amino acids.

The DNA for the CDR3 is TGCAGCGTTGTCCCAGGTACTTGGAGGGAGCAGTTCTTC. Translation gives CSVVPGTWREQFF. This chain connects TRBV29-1 to TRBJ2-1, with D maybe TRBD2 (5 bases). Germline V CDR1 and CDR2: SQVTM, ANQGSEA. Deletions cut 4 bases from V and 10 bases from J, with 17 bases between. CDR3 length equals 13 residues.

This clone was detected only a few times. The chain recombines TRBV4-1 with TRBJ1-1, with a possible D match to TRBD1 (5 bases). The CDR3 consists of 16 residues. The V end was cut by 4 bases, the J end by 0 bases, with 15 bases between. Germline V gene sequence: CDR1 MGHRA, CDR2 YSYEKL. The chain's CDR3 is CASSRGRTSMNTEAFF. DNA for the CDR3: TGCGCCAGCAGCCGGGGACGGACTTCAATGAACACTGAAGCTTTCTTT.

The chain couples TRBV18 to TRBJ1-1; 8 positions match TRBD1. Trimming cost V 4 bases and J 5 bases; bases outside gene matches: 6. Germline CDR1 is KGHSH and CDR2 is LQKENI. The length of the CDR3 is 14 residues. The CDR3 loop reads CASSLVNRGTEAFF. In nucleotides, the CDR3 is TGTGCCAGCTCACTTGTTAACAGGGGGACTGAAGCTTTCTTT.

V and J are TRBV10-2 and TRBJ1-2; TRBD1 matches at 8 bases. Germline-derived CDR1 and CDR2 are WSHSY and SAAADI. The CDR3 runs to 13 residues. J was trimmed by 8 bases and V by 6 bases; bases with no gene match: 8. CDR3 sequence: CASRDRVFLGYTF. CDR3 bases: TGCGCCAGCAGGGACAGGGTTTTCTTAGGCTACACCTTC.

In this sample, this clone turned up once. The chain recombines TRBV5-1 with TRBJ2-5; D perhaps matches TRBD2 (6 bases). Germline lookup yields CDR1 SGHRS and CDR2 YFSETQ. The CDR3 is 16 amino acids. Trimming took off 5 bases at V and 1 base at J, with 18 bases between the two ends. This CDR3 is CASRDGRGLTQETQYF. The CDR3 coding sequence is TGCGCCAGCAGGGATGGGCGGGGTCTGACCCAAGAGACCCAGTACTTC.

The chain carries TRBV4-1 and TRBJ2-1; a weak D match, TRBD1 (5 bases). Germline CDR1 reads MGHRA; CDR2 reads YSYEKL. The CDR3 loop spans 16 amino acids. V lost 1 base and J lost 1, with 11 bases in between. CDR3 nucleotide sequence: TGCGCCAGCAGCCAAGGCATCGACAGATCCTACAATGAGCAGTTCTTC. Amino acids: CASSQGIDRSYNEQFF.

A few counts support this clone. The CDR3 nucleotides are TGTGCCAGCAGCCCCTCCCGGGGGGCGATCACTGAAGCTTTCTTT. Its translation: CASSPSRGAITEAFF. The rearrangement links TRBV7-9 to TRBJ1-1; a weak D match, TRBD1 (6 bases). This CDR3 has 15 amino acids. V was shortened by 5 bases and J by 4 bases, with 17 bases between the two germline ends. Germline V gene data show CDR1 as SEHNR and CDR2 as FQNEAQ (reference sequence).